The 24 T cell receptor beta chains reported below all come from one sample, sequenced in a study of blood T cells in healthy people across ages. A J-beta primer mix and a sample-barcoded 5' primer were used in a second PCR of roughly 7 to 12 cycles. TCRdb fed the 5' RACE reads into MiXCR, producing one record per CDR3 protein. This table has about 780,000 distinct CDR3 sequences, under 30% appearing once. These data also featured in a second study, about T cells of mothers and their children.

Sequencing used blood. The receptors shown here come from a boy aged 5-17 years in good health.

This clonotype came up a few times. The chain couples TRBV29-1 to TRBJ2-5, with TRBD2 matching over 10 bases. This CDR3 comprises 13 residues. Trimming removed 6 bases from V and 2 bases from J; junction bases left unmatched: 3. Germline values: CDR1 SQVTM, CDR2 ANQGSEA. CDR3 sequence (DNA): TGCAGCGTGGTGACTAGCGGGCAAGAGACCCAGTACTTC. This sequence encodes CSVVTSGQETQYF.

The chain uses TRBV19 and TRBJ2-5; D may be TRBD1 (6 bases). Germline CDR1 reads LNHDA; CDR2 reads SQIVND (reference sequence). The CDR3 sequence is 16 residues long. V dropped 4 bases and J dropped 2 bases, with 17 bases sitting between them. The CDR3 is CASSTSPRDKQETQYF. CDR3 DNA sequence: TGTGCCAGTAGTACTTCCCCGAGGGACAAACAAGAGACCCAGTACTTC.

This clonotype was observed a handful of times. The chain couples TRBV5-5 to TRBJ2-3; 11 nucleotides line up with TRBD2. V was clipped by 4 bases and J by 1 base; unmatched bases: 8. Germline CDR1 reads SGHKS; CDR2 reads YYEKEE (reference sequence). The length of the CDR3 is 17 residues. The CDR3 DNA reads as TGTGCCAGCAGCCCGCGACTAGCGGGGAGGGGCACAGATACGCAGTATTTT. Encoded protein: CASSPRLAGRGTDTQYF.

This clonotype has more than one count but fewer than ten. The CDR3 loop is CASSIQSQGRETQYF. CDR3 bases: TGCGCCAGCAGCATCCAATCACAGGGACGAGAGACCCAGTACTTC. The chain employs TRBV5-1 and TRBJ2-5, with D possibly TRBD1 on 6 matching bases. V was trimmed by 4 bases and J by 4 bases, leaving 17 bases between them. The CDR3 extends over 15 amino acids. Germline CDR1 SGHRS, CDR2 YFSETQ.

The genes are TRBV18 and TRBJ1-2; D is unresolved. The CDR3 length is 15 residues. Per germline, CDR1 KGHSH and CDR2 LQKENI. V shed 6 bases and J shed 5 bases, with 19 bases lying between them. In nucleotides, the CDR3 is TGTGCCAGCTCTCAGACCGGGTCCTTCCGTTATGGCTACACCTTC. Its protein is CASSQTGSFRYGYTF.

The gene calls are TRBV12-3 or TRBV12-4 and TRBJ2-5; either TRBD1 or TRBD2 may fit D (5 bases each). The CDR3 is 15 residues long. The ends were cut back, 6 bases at V and 9 bases at J, with 23 bases in the middle. The CDR3 spells CASSPSRGKSEAQYF. The CDR3 DNA sequence: TGTGCCAGCAGCCCCTCGAGGGGCAAGTCCGAGGCCCAGTACTTC.

V is TRBV6-1 and J is TRBJ2-1, with a weak D call TRBD1 (5 bases). CDR1 MNHNS and CDR2 SASEGT come from the germline V gene. CDR3 length equals 10 residues. V lost 7 bases and J lost 9, with 7 bases in between. The CDR3, as DNA: TGTGCCAGCAACGACAGTGAGCAGTTCTTC. This codes for CASNDSEQFF.

The chain recombines TRBV28 with TRBJ1-4, with D possibly matching TRBD1 (5 bases). Trimming removed 11 bases from V and 1 base from J, with 8 bases in between. Germline loops: CDR1 MDHEN, CDR2 SYDVKM. The CDR3 is 12 residues long. The CDR3 sequence: CACGGTNEKLFF. The CDR3 DNA reads TGTGCCTGTGGGGGAACTAATGAAAAACTGTTTTTT. Full variable domain (missing parts from reference TRBV28 and TRBJ1-4): DVKVTQSSRYLVKRTGEKVFLECVQDMDHENMFWYRQDPGLGLRLIYFSYDVKMKEKGDIPEGYSVSREKKERFSLILESASTNQTSMYLCACGGTNEKLFFGSGTQLSVL.

The J gene is TRBJ2-1, the V gene TRBV20-1; 15 positions match TRBD2. This CDR3 has 18 amino acids. V dropped 3 bases and J dropped 7; count of bases not matched to a gene: 13. Looked up from germline, CDR1 is DFQATT and CDR2 is SNEGSKA (reference sequence). CDR3 sequence (DNA): TGCAGTGCTAGGGGACCGGGACTAGCGGGGGGCCGTATTAATGAGCAGTTCTTC. Translation gives CSARGPGLAGGRINEQFF.

The chain recombines TRBV14 with TRBJ2-3, with 8 bases lining up with TRBD1. J gave up 4 bases and V 3 bases, and 12 bases lay outside the gene matches. The germline V gene encodes CDR1 SGHDN and CDR2 FVKESK. The CDR3 totals 17 residues. The CDR3 loop reads CASSQTDRALHADTQYF. The CDR3 DNA reads TGTGCCAGCAGCCAGACGGACAGGGCGTTACACGCAGATACGCAGTATTTT.

There are a few counts of this clonotype. The chain is built from TRBV9 and TRBJ2-5; the D is unclear. The ends were cut back, 3 bases at V and 5 bases at J, with 17 bases in the middle. The germline V gene encodes CDR1 SGDLS and CDR2 YYNGEE. The CDR3 sequence is 15 residues long. The CDR3 region has the DNA TGTGCCAGCAGCGCGCGAGTGGGAATGGGGGAGACCCAGTACTTC. Translation: CASSARVGMGETQYF.

In the case of this clonotype: The junction and the germline gene differ at one end; a read error may be behind it. J is TRBJ1-2 and V is TRBV24-1; D ambiguous. The CDR3 sequence is 8 residues long. Germline CDR1 and CDR2: KGHDR and SFDVKD. This CDR3 reads CATSEVAF. The CDR3, as DNA: TGTGCCACCAGTGAGGTCGCCTTC.

This clonotype came up a few times. This chain joins TRBV5-1 and TRBJ1-2; TRBD1 might be the D (6 bases). CDR3 length: 13 amino acids. V lost 4 bases and J lost 6, with 13 bases in between. Germline values: CDR1 SGHRS, CDR2 YFSETQ. For the CDR3, the DNA is TGCGCCAGCAGCCAAAACCAGGGGAATGGCTACACCTTC. The encoded protein is CASSQNQGNGYTF.

The chain links TRBV7-2 to TRBJ2-7; 7 nucleotides agree with TRBD1. J lost 0 bases, V lost 1 base, and 6 bases had no gene match. Germline V lookup: CDR1 SGHTA, CDR2 FQGNSA. This CDR3 contains 16 residues. This chain's CDR3 is CASSLGDRTRSYEQYF. CDR3 DNA sequence: TGTGCCAGCAGCTTAGGGGACAGAACGCGCTCCTACGAGCAGTACTTC.

This clonotype has a handful of counts. The rearrangement uses TRBV9 and TRBJ2-5; a possible D gene is TRBD1 (5 bases). Between the trimmed V and J ends, which lost 0 bases and 1 base, there was a span of 10 bases. The CDR3 spans 15 residues. Germline assignment: CDR1 SGDLS and CDR2 YYNGEE. For the CDR3, the DNA is TGTGCCAGCAGCGTAGGTCTAGACAGCCAAGAGACCCAGTACTTC. Its protein product is CASSVGLDSQETQYF.

This rearrangement joins TRBV5-1 to TRBJ2-5; 9 bases are shared with TRBD1. The end of the DNA is better explained by TRBJ2-1, so the J call may be wrong. The CDR3 consists of 16 residues. The germline V gene has CDR1 SGHRS and CDR2 YFSETQ. This chain's CDR3 is CASGSPADRGYNEQFF. CDR3 sequence (DNA): TGCGCCAGCGGATCCCCCGCGGACAGGGGCTACAATGAGCAGTTCTTC.

This clonotype was seen only a few times. The gene calls are TRBV28 and TRBJ2-7; 8 nucleotides agree with TRBD2. CDR1 is MDHEN, CDR2 SYDVKM, per germline. Losses at the gene ends were 4 bases for V and 5 bases for J; bases not matched to a gene: 13. The CDR3 covers 16 residues. The CDR3 sequence: CASSSPGTSGSHEQYF. CDR3 nucleotide sequence: TGTGCCAGCAGTTCCCCCGGGACTAGTGGTTCCCACGAGCAGTACTTC.

This clonotype was seen repeatedly, ten times or more. The rearrangement joins TRBV6-6 to TRBJ2-1; D is undetermined. Trimming left V 3 bases short and J 5 bases short, with 5 bases between. The CDR3 has 12 residues. Germline values: CDR1 MNHNY, CDR2 SVGAGI (reference sequence). DNA of the CDR3: TGTGCCAGCAGTTATAGTGACAATGAGCAGTTCTTC. This encodes CASSYSDNEQFF.

The genes are TRBV12-3 or TRBV12-4 and TRBJ2-2, with 7 bases fitting TRBD2. The V gene end was trimmed by 5 bases and the J gene end by 7 bases; junction bases not matched to a gene: 7. This CDR3 is 14 amino acids long. The CDR3: CASSPGGAGGELFF. Here the CDR3 DNA reads TGTGCCAGCAGTCCGGGGGGAGCGGGCGGGGAGCTGTTTTTT.

The J gene is TRBJ2-4, the V gene TRBV3-1; 7 positions agree with TRBD2. Germline CDR1 reads LGHDT; CDR2 reads YNNKEL (reference sequence). Trimming cost V 3 bases and J 5 bases; bases outside gene matches: 7. There are 15 residues in the CDR3. The CDR3 sequence is CASSHGGGRENIQYF. In nucleotides, the CDR3 is TGTGCCAGCAGCCATGGCGGGGGTAGGGAAAACATTCAGTACTTC.

The chain is built from TRBV29-1 and TRBJ2-7, with TRBD1 as a possible D gene (6 bases). Per germline, CDR1 SQVTM and CDR2 ANQGSEA. The CDR3 consists of 12 residues. The V end lost 1 base, the J end lost 7 bases, and 11 bases lay between the germline ends. The CDR3: CSVEGTAGEQYF. The DNA for the CDR3 is TGCAGCGTTGAAGGGACAGCTGGGGAGCAGTACTTC.

The rearrangement links TRBV3-1 to TRBJ2-2; tentatively, D is TRBD2 (6 bases). V was pared by 4 bases and J by 6 bases, with 12 bases between. The germline V gene has CDR1 LGHDT and CDR2 YNNKEL (reference sequence). The CDR3 sequence is 14 residues long. DNA for the CDR3: TGTGCCAGCAGCCCAGAAACTAGCCCCGGGGAGCTGTTTTTT. The encoded protein is CASSPETSPGELFF.

The gene calls are TRBV20-1 and TRBJ2-3; 10 bases are a match to TRBD2. The CDR3 is 15 amino acids. V was pared by 1 base and J by 2 bases, with 3 bases of the junction left unmatched. The germline gives CDR1 DFQATT, CDR2 SNEGSKA (reference sequence). Here the CDR3 DNA reads TGCAGTGCTAGAGGTACTAGCGGGGTCACAGATACGCAGTATTTT. Translated, it gives CSARGTSGVTDTQYF.

CDR3 protein: CASSATGIRGETQYF. CDR3 DNA: TGTGCCAGCAGCGCTACAGGGATCAGGGGAGAGACCCAGTACTTC. This chain uses TRBV7-3 with TRBJ2-5; a weak D match, TRBD1 (6 bases). The CDR3 extends over 15 amino acids. CDR1 SGHTA and CDR2 FQGTGA come from the germline V gene. V was cut by 5 bases and J by 4 bases, with 17 bases left in between.